The 18 T cell receptor beta chains below were found in one sample sequenced in a study of blood T cells in healthy people across ages. Primed by a sample-barcoded 5' primer and a J-beta primer mix, a second PCR proceeded for about 7 to 11 cycles. TCRdb reprocessed the 5' RACE reads with MiXCR, giving one entry per CDR3 protein. The sample holds 550,000 to 650,000 distinct CDR3 sequences; about 25% are singletons and the top ten take approximately 3.6%. The data also belong to a second study, concerning T cells of mothers and their children.

Sequencing was done on a sample of blood. Receptors originate from a boy aged 2-9 years in good health.

This clonotype was counted a few times. The chain has TRBV5-4 and TRBJ2-7; D unresolved. CDR3 length equals 15 residues. Trimming cost V 1 base and J 3 bases, with 14 bases left between them. Germline V gene lookup returns CDR1 SGHNT and CDR2 YYREEE (reference sequence). The DNA for the CDR3 is TGTGCCAGCAGCTTGAACCGAGTAGAATACTACGAGCAGTACTTC. This translates into CASSLNRVEYYEQYF.

This chain links TRBV4-3 with TRBJ1-2, with D possibly matching TRBD1 (5 bases). The CDR3 covers 14 residues. Trimming stripped 4 bases from V and 4 bases from J, with 13 bases between. The germline gives CDR1 LGHNA, CDR2 YSLEER. CDR3 DNA: TGCGCCAGCAGCCCAAGGATTGGGGGCTATGGCTACACCTTC. The encoded protein is CASSPRIGGYGYTF.

The V call is TRBV12-3 or TRBV12-4, the J call TRBJ1-2, with 7 bases that match TRBD1. J was trimmed by 6 bases and V by 3 bases; bases with no gene match: 13. This CDR3 spans 16 amino acids. CDR3 bases: TGTGCCAGCAGTTTTTTATTCTCTGGACAGGAAGATGGCTACACCTTC. This encodes CASSFLFSGQEDGYTF.

The gene calls are TRBV2 and TRBJ2-7; D not resolved. Between the trimmed V and J ends, which lost 6 bases and 4 bases, there was a span of 16 bases. CDR3 length: 14 amino acids. CDR1 SNHLY and CDR2 FYNNEI come from the germline V gene. CDR3 sequence (DNA): TGTGCCAGCAGCGGTCGGCAGAAAGTGTACGAGCAGTACTTC. Translating it yields CASSGRQKVYEQYF.

This sequence joins TRBV30 and TRBJ1-2; D perhaps matches TRBD1 (5 bases). This CDR3 is 12 amino acids long. In germline, CDR1 is GTSNPN, CDR2 SVGIG (reference sequence). The V and J ends lost 0 bases and 5 bases respectively, with 7 bases between them. CDR3 residues: CAWSVRGYGYTF. The CDR3 nucleotides read TGTGCCTGGAGTGTGCGGGGGTATGGCTACACCTTC.

This clonotype was observed a handful of times. V gene TRBV7-9 combines with J gene TRBJ2-1; TRBD2 is a possible D gene (6 bases). Trimming left V 6 bases short and J 0 bases short, with 15 bases between. Germline V gives CDR1 SEHNR, CDR2 FQNEAQ (reference sequence). The CDR3 has 16 residues. This CDR3 is CASSPWRGSSYNEQFF. CDR3 sequence (DNA): TGTGCCAGCAGTCCCTGGCGGGGCAGCTCCTACAATGAGCAGTTCTTC.

This clonotype was counted between two and nine times. This chain joins TRBV7-9 and TRBJ2-5; 9 nucleotides align to TRBD2. The J call may be wrong; the DNA end is better matched by TRBJ2-1. The germline gives CDR1 SEHNR, CDR2 FQNEAQ (reference sequence). The CDR3 sequence is 16 residues long. CDR3 DNA sequence: TGTGCCAGCAGCTTAGGGGTTAGCGGGGGAGCGGATGAGCAGTTCTTC. It encodes CASSLGVSGGADEQFF.

V is TRBV12-5 and J is TRBJ2-5, with 8 bases identical to TRBD1. The DNA end lines up better with TRBJ2-7; the J call may be wrong. Germline loops: CDR1 LGHNT, CDR2 FRNRAP. The CDR3 covers 15 residues. The CDR3 loop is CASGLVRDRSYEQYF. The CDR3 DNA is TGTGCTAGTGGTTTGGTACGGGACAGGAGTTACGAGCAGTACTTC.

This clonotype was observed a few times. CDR3 sequence reads: CASSPLAGDSYNEQFF. In DNA, the CDR3 is TGTGCCAGCAGTCCCCTGGCAGGGGATTCCTACAATGAGCAGTTCTTC. V and J are TRBV6-1 and TRBJ2-1, with a weak D call TRBD1 (6 bases). The germline CDR1 and CDR2 sequences are MNHNS and SASEGT. V lost 5 bases, J lost 1 base, and 15 bases lay in between. This CDR3 spans 16 amino acids.

This clonotype was seen a handful of times. The chain recombines TRBV7-2 with TRBJ2-3, with D possibly matching TRBD2 (5 bases). Trimming left V 3 bases short and J 2 bases short, with 18 bases between. Looked up from germline, CDR1 is SGHTA and CDR2 is FQGNSA. The CDR3 is 17 amino acids. CDR3 sequence reads: CASSFRDSLLFTDTQYF. The CDR3 coding sequence is TGTGCCAGCAGCTTCCGGGATAGCCTTCTATTCACAGATACGCAGTATTTT.

The chain couples TRBV7-2 to TRBJ2-2; a possible D gene is TRBD1 (5 bases). Germline-derived CDR1 and CDR2 are SGHTA and FQGNSA. This CDR3 comprises 16 residues. Trimming left V 1 base short and J 3 bases short, with 12 bases between. The CDR3 reads CASSLVNIRDTGELFF. In DNA, the CDR3 is TGTGCCAGCAGCTTAGTCAATATCAGGGACACCGGGGAGCTGTTTTTT. Combining the CDR3 with reference TRBV7-2 and TRBJ2-2 gives the whole variable domain GAGVSQSPSNKVTEKGKDVELRCDPISGHTALYWYRQSLGQGLEFLIYFQGNSAPDKSGLPSDRFSAERTGGSVSTLTIQRTQQEDSAVYLCASSLVNIRDTGELFFGEGSRLTVL.

The chain recombines TRBV5-1 with TRBJ2-4, with 10 bases fitting TRBD2. With 0 bases clipped from V and 5 bases from J, the junction kept 8 bases outside the gene matches. The CDR3 is made up of 17 amino acids. CDR1 is SGHRS and CDR2 is YFSETQ in the germline V gene. The CDR3 loop is CASSLAVSGRIENIQYF. For the CDR3, the DNA is TGCGCCAGCAGCTTGGCCGTTAGCGGGAGGATCGAAAACATTCAGTACTTC.

This clonotype was seen a handful of times. The chain joins TRBV7-9 to TRBJ2-5, with 9 bases fitting TRBD1. The end of the DNA is better explained by TRBJ2-7, so the J call may be wrong. The CDR3 is made up of 14 amino acids. Germline CDR1 SEHNR, CDR2 FQNEAQ (reference sequence). Written as DNA, the CDR3 is TGTGCCAGCAGCTCCGGGACAGGGTACAACGAGCAGTACTTC. Protein product: CASSSGTGYNEQYF.

This clonotype showed up just a few times. The chain links TRBV12-3 or TRBV12-4 to TRBJ2-2; weak D call: TRBD2 (6 bases). Trimming stripped 6 bases from V and 3 bases from J, with 11 bases between. The CDR3 runs to 14 residues. The CDR3 reads CASSTGGYTGELFF. The DNA of the CDR3 is TGTGCCAGCAGCACAGGAGGGTACACCGGGGAGCTGTTTTTT.

This clonotype came up many times. This chain joins TRBV5-6 and TRBJ2-6; 7 bases line up with TRBD1. J was trimmed by 0 bases and V by 3 bases; bases with no gene match: 6. CDR1 SGHDT and CDR2 YYEEEE come from the germline V gene. CDR3 length: 17 residues. The CDR3 loop is CASSWGTDYSGANVLTF. CDR3 sequence (DNA): TGTGCCAGCAGCTGGGGGACAGACTACTCTGGGGCCAACGTCCTGACTTTC.

This clonotype occurred once. V and J are TRBV7-9 and TRBJ2-6; D unresolved. Germline V gene lookup returns CDR1 SEHNR and CDR2 FQNEAQ (reference sequence). The CDR3 is 11 amino acids. Trimming left V 4 bases short and J 11 bases short, with 6 bases between. The CDR3 sequence: CASSSFDVLTF. Written as DNA, the CDR3 is TGTGCCAGCAGCTCTTTTGACGTCCTGACTTTC. The full variable domain, with the rest looked up from reference TRBV7-9 and TRBJ2-6, is DTGVSQNPRHKITKRGQNVTFRCDPISEHNRLYWYRQTLGQGPEFLTYFQNEAQLEKSRLLSDRFSAERPKGSFSTLEIQRTEQGDSAMYLCASSSFDVLTFGAGSRLTVL.

V usage is TRBV12-3 or TRBV12-4 and J usage is TRBJ1-6, with D tentatively TRBD1 (6 bases). V was pared by 7 bases and J by 5 bases, with 15 bases between. The CDR3 is made up of 15 amino acids. The CDR3 spells CASTPGGRNNSPLHF. The CDR3, as DNA: TGTGCCAGCACCCCGGGGGGCAGAAATAATTCACCCCTCCACTTT.

The sample holds a few counts of this clonotype. V gene TRBV11-2 combines with J gene TRBJ1-6; no clear D gene. V was pared by 2 bases and J by 7 bases, with 9 bases between. Germline V gene sequence: CDR1 SGHAT, CDR2 FQNNGV. The CDR3 is made up of 14 amino acids. As DNA, the CDR3 is TGTGCCAGCAGCTTAAATGCAGTGAATTCACCCCTCCACTTT. Amino acids: CASSLNAVNSPLHF.